This entry is about one T cell receptor beta chain. Its matching antigen is unknown. The junction and the germline gene differ at one end; a read error may be behind it. The source of the sample is a study of identical twins. General study findings and limits: Out-of-frame alpha sequences shared by twins were enriched for low generation probability. With monozygotic twins, out-of-frame TCR alpha sharing exceeded what models estimated.

Template switching introduced a universal primer site, and the cDNA bore unique molecular identifiers. TCRdb called the 5' RACE reads again in MiXCR, with one record for every CDR3 protein. The sample has some 1,700,000 distinct CDR3 sequences; about 30% are singletons. This clonotype was obtained from a newborn girl in good health. The sample was cord blood.

The DNA of the CDR3 is TGCGCCAGCAGCCCCGACCGGGATATGCAGTATTTT. Translated, it gives CASSPDRDMQYF. The rearrangement joins TRBV5-1 to TRBJ2-3, with D perhaps matching TRBD2 (5 bases). Germline loops: CDR1 SGHRS, CDR2 YFSETQ. The CDR3 has 12 amino acids.